This T cell receptor (beta chain) was observed in a study of T-cell reconstitution after alpha-beta-depleted transplantation in children. The ends were cut back, 3 bases at V and 2 bases at J, with 11 bases in the middle. This CDR3 region has 14 residues. CDR1 is SQVTM and CDR2 is ANQGSEA in the germline V gene. Comment on this clonotype: What it binds is not known.

Unique molecular identifiers featured in how the TCRbeta library was prepared. One entry per CDR3 protein, called by TCRdb with MiXCR from the PCR reads. The data show hundreds of thousands of distinct CDR3 sequences, with 10% to 15% seen just once and 0.65% to 0.9% held by the top ten. Study-wide points: T cells produced anew were the main source of T-cell counts and diversity one year after transplant.

This sequence joins TRBV29-1 and TRBJ2-1; possibly TRBD1 or TRBD2 for D (6 bases each). Specimen: PBMCs, collected before TCRalphabeta/CD19-depleted stem cell transplant. This TCR was recovered from a girl aged 2 to 9 with congenital amegakaryocytic thrombocytopenia, due to receive a stem cell transplant. The CDR3 bases are TGCAGCGTTGAGGGGGGCGCGCCCTACAATGAGCAGTTCTTC. Translated: CSVEGGAPYNEQFF.